These T cell receptor beta chains were read from a single sample in a study of regulatory T cells in long-lasting Graves disease. TCRdb fed the multiplex PCR reads into MiXCR, producing one record per CDR3 protein. The table lists 500,000 to 800,000 distinct CDR3 sequences, about 30% of them singletons. The sample here was peripheral blood mononuclear cells (PBMCs), taken when the disease was refractory, from a patient treated with antithyroid drugs. The receptors here all came from a female donor with Graves disease. The CDR3 runs from the conserved cysteine through the conserved F or W. Fields, in order: CDR3 length, J gene, V gene, clone size, D gene, CDR3 DNA, CDR3 protein. D genes are given only for firm matches. Some rows mark clone size as missing; the rest say once, few, many or name a class of expanded clone.

cdr3_length: 13
j_call: TRBJ1-2
v_call: TRBV29-1
clone_size: few
d_call: TRBD1
cdr3_nt: TGCAGCGTTGGGGACAGGGAAACTTGGCGCTACACCTTC
cdr3_aa: CSVGDRETWRYTF

cdr3_length: 14
j_call: TRBJ2-7
v_call: TRBV7-2
clone_size: few
d_call: TRBD2
cdr3_nt: TGTGCCAGCAGCTTCGCGGGAGAGAACTACGAGCAGTACTTC
cdr3_aa: CASSFAGENYEQYF

cdr3_length: 14
j_call: TRBJ1-1
v_call: TRBV2
clone_size: many
d_call: .
cdr3_nt: TGTGCCAGCAGAGCCGGGACCTCGCAAACCGAAGCTTTCTTT
cdr3_aa: CASRAGTSQTEAFF

cdr3_length: 15
j_call: TRBJ2-7
v_call: TRBV6-9
clone_size: .
d_call: .
cdr3_nt: TGTGCCAGCAGTTACCCCCGGGCAGGGACCTACGAGCAGTACTTC
cdr3_aa: CASSYPRAGTYEQYF

cdr3_length: 14
j_call: TRBJ2-4
v_call: TRBV20-1
clone_size: .
d_call: .
cdr3_nt: TGCAGTGCTATCACAGCGCTAGCCAGAAACATTCAGTACTTC
cdr3_aa: CSAITALARNIQYF

cdr3_length: 20
j_call: TRBJ2-7
v_call: TRBV20-1
clone_size: few
d_call: .
cdr3_nt: TGCAGTGCTAGAGTGTGGACACTCAATTCCCGAGGTCATCTTGGCTACGAGCAGTACTTC
cdr3_aa: CSARVWTLNSRGHLGYEQYF

cdr3_length: 15
j_call: TRBJ1-5
v_call: TRBV6-2/TRBV6-3
clone_size: .
d_call: .
cdr3_nt: TGTGCCAGCAGTGAAGCCCGGGGGGTTCATCAGCCCCAGCATTTT
cdr3_aa: CASSEARGVHQPQHF

cdr3_length: 16
j_call: TRBJ1-1
v_call: TRBV28
clone_size: .
d_call: TRBD1
cdr3_nt: TGTGCCAGCAGCACCAGGACAGGGGTTTTGAACACTGAAGCTTTCTTT
cdr3_aa: CASSTRTGVLNTEAFF

cdr3_length: 14
j_call: TRBJ2-7
v_call: TRBV7-9
clone_size: few
d_call: .
cdr3_nt: TGTGCCAGCAGCCACTGGGACCCGACCTACGAGCAGTACTTC
cdr3_aa: CASSHWDPTYEQYF

cdr3_length: 14
j_call: TRBJ1-2
v_call: TRBV27
clone_size: .
d_call: .
cdr3_nt: TGTGCCAGCAGTTCGGACGGGGGCGACTATGGCTACACCTTC
cdr3_aa: CASSSDGGDYGYTF

cdr3_length: 14
j_call: TRBJ1-2
v_call: TRBV28
clone_size: many
d_call: .
cdr3_nt: TGTGCCAGCAGTGCGGTTGGGGGCCCCTATGGCTACACCTTC
cdr3_aa: CASSAVGGPYGYTF

cdr3_length: 15
j_call: TRBJ2-7
v_call: TRBV9
clone_size: few
d_call: TRBD2
cdr3_nt: TGTGCCAGCGCTCGCGGCGAGCGGGGCTCCTACGAGCAGTACTTC
cdr3_aa: CASARGERGSYEQYF

cdr3_length: 11
j_call: TRBJ2-7
v_call: TRBV28
clone_size: .
d_call: .
cdr3_nt: TGTGCCAGCAGTTCCGCTCGAGGGCAGTACTTC
cdr3_aa: CASSSARGQYF

cdr3_length: 14
j_call: TRBJ1-2
v_call: TRBV9
clone_size: .
d_call: TRBD1
cdr3_nt: TGTGCCAGCAGCGCCCCCGGGACAGGGGCCGGCTACACCTTC
cdr3_aa: CASSAPGTGAGYTF

cdr3_length: 14
j_call: TRBJ1-5
v_call: TRBV20-1
clone_size: few
d_call: TRBD1
cdr3_nt: TGCAGTGCTAGGATAACAGGGGTTAATCAGCCCCAGCATTTT
cdr3_aa: CSARITGVNQPQHF

cdr3_length: 15
j_call: TRBJ1-1
v_call: TRBV6-1
clone_size: .
d_call: .
cdr3_nt: TGTGCCAGCAGCTCTCCCTCGTTTCGACAGTTAGAAGCTTTCTTT
cdr3_aa: CASSSPSFRQLEAFF

cdr3_length: 17
j_call: TRBJ1-2
v_call: TRBV5-4
clone_size: few
d_call: .
cdr3_nt: TGTGCCAGCAGCCACGCGCGGCGGGACCTAGACTATGCGGGCTACACCTTC
cdr3_aa: CASSHARRDLDYAGYTF

cdr3_length: 16
j_call: TRBJ2-2
v_call: TRBV7-9
clone_size: .
d_call: .
cdr3_nt: TGTGCCAGCACCATCCGGGAGACCCGGAACACCGGGGAGCTGTTTTTT
cdr3_aa: CASTIRETRNTGELFF

cdr3_length: 14
j_call: TRBJ2-5
v_call: TRBV7-2
clone_size: many
d_call: TRBD2
cdr3_nt: TGTGCCAGCAGCTTGGGGGGGGGAGTAGAGACCCAGTACTTC
cdr3_aa: CASSLGGGVETQYF

cdr3_length: 15
j_call: TRBJ2-7
v_call: TRBV10-2
clone_size: .
d_call: TRBD2
cdr3_nt: TGCGCCAGCACCCTGGGACTAGCGGGAGTTGGCGAGCAGTACTTC
cdr3_aa: CASTLGLAGVGEQYF